The 19 T cell receptor beta chains in this list originate from one sample, sequenced in a study of tissue T cells after allogeneic stem cell transplantation. Specified time point: mouse harvest day 7 after allogeneic transplant. Each mouse received 10^7 T-cell-depleted marrow cells plus 10^6 splenic CD5+ T cells by tail vein. This table comes from immunoSEQ multiplex PCR, and its TCRdb copy is limited to in-frame clones, with some not included. Among 2,700 or so clones listed, approximately 52% were seen once. The specimen sequenced was spleen. The source of these receptors is a female BALB/c mouse given C57BL/6 T cells with graft-versus-host disease after an allogeneic hematopoietic cell transplant.

About this clone itself: The genes are named according to mouse. The read comes to an end 1 residue before the CDR3 does, leaving the germline J gene to fill in the end. The J gene is TRBJ2-2, the V gene TRBV24; 12 bases are shared with TRBD2. The germline V gene encodes CDR1 KGHTA and CDR2 FRNEEI. The CDR3 has 19 amino acids. The trim removed 0 bases at V and 1 base at J, leaving 6 bases unmatched. The CDR3 DNA, read in part, is TGTGCCAGCAGTCTGTATTGGGACTGGGGGGAATTAAACACCGGGCAGCTCTAC. Protein: CASSLYWDWGELNTGQLY. In full, the CDR3 reads CASSLYWDWGELNTGQLYF.

A remark on this clone: Gene names are mouse gene names. The CDR3 end is not reached by the read, which stops 1 residue before it; the germline J gene fills it in. The gene calls are TRBV1 and TRBJ2-3; 7 nucleotides line up with TRBD1. Losses at the gene ends were 3 bases for V and 1 base for J; bases not matched to a gene: 4. The germline gives CDR1 NSQYPW, CDR2 LRSPGD (reference sequence). The CDR3 has 15 residues. The sequenced part of the CDR3 DNA is TGCACCTGCAGTGCCACAGGGGTGGGTGCAGAAACGCTGTAT. Translated: CTCSATGVGAETLY. In full, the CDR3 is CTCSATGVGAETLYF.

Details on this clone: Mouse gene names apply. The part of the CDR3 DNA that was read is TGTGCCAGCCACACGGGGGGCCTTAGTGCAGAAACGCTGTAT. This codes for CASHTGGLSAETLY. The full CDR3 protein reads CASHTGGLSAETLYF. The rearrangement uses TRBV13-1 and TRBJ2-3; maybe TRBD2 (7 bases). The read ends 1 residue before the CDR3 terminus; that terminus is restored from the germline J gene. The length of the CDR3 is 15 residues. V dropped 7 bases and J dropped 0 bases, with 15 bases sitting between them. Germline lookup yields CDR1 NSHNY and CDR2 SYGAGN.

As concerns this clone: Gene labels here are mouse ones. The CDR3 is CASSGQGGDERLFF. The CDR3 bases that were read are TGTGCCAGCAGTGGACAGGGGGGAGACGAAAGATTATTT. The chain has TRBV13-1 and TRBJ1-4; 9 nucleotides agree with TRBD1. The read terminates 1 residue ahead of where the CDR3 ends, so the germline J gene completes it. The V gene end was trimmed by 3 bases and the J gene end by 6 bases; junction bases not matched to a gene: 3. The length of the CDR3 is 14 residues. CDR1 is NSHNY, CDR2 SYGAGN, per germline.

As concerns this clone: Mouse germline and gene names are used. The read is 1 residue too short to cover the CDR3 end, so that end is filled in from the germline J gene. The J gene is TRBJ1-1, the V gene TRBV1; a weak D match, TRBD1 (6 bases). The V end was cut by 4 bases, the J end by 0 bases, with 9 bases between. The V gene's germline CDR1 is NSQYPW and CDR2 LRSPGD (reference sequence). The CDR3 sequence is 14 residues long. The CDR3 DNA, read in part, is TGCACCTGCAGTGTGGGACAACCAAACACAGAAGTCTTC. The encoded protein is CTCSVGQPNTEVF. The whole CDR3 sequence is CTCSVGQPNTEVFF.

As to this clone: Gene names are mouse gene names. CDR3 DNA, as far as it was read: TGTGCCTGGAGTCGACAATCAAACACAGAAGTCTTC. Translated: CAWSRQSNTEVF. The CDR3, in full, reads CAWSRQSNTEVFF. The genes are TRBV31 and TRBJ1-1; D gene uncertain. The CDR3 extends 1 residue past the end of the read, so its final part is completed from the germline J gene. The germline gives CDR1 GKSSPN, CDR2 SITVG. V was cut by 1 base and J by 0 bases, with 6 bases left in between. This CDR3 region has 13 residues.

As to this clone: The germline and genes are mouse ones. The CDR3 is cut off 1 residue early in the read; its end comes from the germline J gene. The V and J genes are TRBV3 and TRBJ1-1; 10 nucleotides match TRBD1. Germline V gene lookup returns CDR1 SNHLY and CDR2 FYNGKV (reference sequence). V was pared by 5 bases and J by 1 base, with 4 bases of the junction left unmatched. The CDR3 sequence is 15 residues long. The CDR3 reads CASSPDRGRNTEVFF. The CDR3 bases that were read are TGTGCCAGCAGCCCCGACAGGGGGCGAAACACAGAAGTCTTC.

In its sample, this clone ranks as large (0.1 to 1%). Mouse germline and gene names are used. The read is 1 residue too short to cover the CDR3 end, so that end is filled in from the germline J gene. V usage is TRBV5 and J usage is TRBJ2-1, with 9 bases aligning to TRBD1. This CDR3 has 15 amino acids. V shed 4 bases, J shed 3 bases, and the junction held 4 bases outside the gene matches. Per the germline V gene, CDR1 is LGHNA and CDR2 is YNLKQL (reference sequence). CDR3 bases read: TGTGCCAGCAGCCTCCCGGGACAGGGCTATGCTGAGCAGTTC. Residues: CASSLPGQGYAEQF. The whole CDR3 sequence reads CASSLPGQGYAEQFF.

This clone appeared a few times. Genes here carry mouse names. The read ends 1 residue early relative to the CDR3; the germline J gene fills the gap. The V and J genes are TRBV15 and TRBJ2-7; TRBD2 matches 8 bases. V was pared by 2 bases and J by 2 bases, with 2 bases of the junction left unmatched. CDR1 and CDR2 (germline): SGHND, FRSKSL. CDR3 length equals 14 residues. CDR3 residues: CASSLNWGTYEQYF. The DNA read from the CDR3 is TGTGCCAGCAGTTTAAACTGGGGGACCTATGAACAGTAC.

Relative to its sample, this clone is large. Mouse gene names and germline throughout. The CDR3 end is not reached by the read, which stops 1 residue before it; the germline J gene fills it in. The chain recombines TRBV16 with TRBJ2-3, with TRBD2 matching 8 bases. Germline V CDR1 and CDR2: SGHSA, FRNQAP. The V and J ends lost 2 bases and 0 bases, in that order; junction bases with no gene match: 1. This CDR3 is 15 amino acids long. Partial CDR3 DNA: TGTGCAAGCAGCTTACCTGGGGGGAGTGCAGAAACGCTGTAT. It yields the protein CASSLPGGSAETLY. Given in full, the CDR3 is CASSLPGGSAETLYF. Supplemented by reference TRBV16 and TRBJ2-3, the full variable domain reads NAGVIQTPRHKVTGKGQEATLWCEPISGHSAVFWYRQTIVQGLEFLTYFRNQAPIDDSGMPKERFSAQMPNQSHSTLKIQSTQPQDSAVYLCASSLPGGSAETLYFGSGTRLTVL.

A word on this clone: Genes and germline are mouse. The read ends 1 residue before the CDR3 terminus; that terminus is restored from the germline J gene. The rearrangement joins TRBV19 to TRBJ1-1, with 10 bases identical to TRBD1. The CDR3 loop spans 15 amino acids. CDR1 and CDR2 (germline): FNHDT, SITEND (reference sequence). Germline trimming cut 4 bases from V and 4 bases from J; bases unmatched to any gene: 7. This CDR3 reads CASSSTGGEGTEVFF. CDR3 bases read: TGTGCCAGCAGTTCGACAGGGGGCGAGGGCACAGAAGTCTTC.

A few counts support this clone. Germline and genes: mouse. The CDR3 end is not reached by the read, which stops 1 residue before it; the germline J gene fills it in. The chain links TRBV5 to TRBJ2-1; 12 bases fit TRBD1. CDR3 length: 14 amino acids. The trim removed 6 bases at V and 7 bases at J, leaving 4 bases unmatched. The germline V gene encodes CDR1 LGHNA and CDR2 YNLKQL (reference sequence). The chain's CDR3 is CASRRDRGRAEQFF. CDR3 DNA, as far as it was read: TGTGCCAGCAGGCGGGACAGGGGGCGGGCTGAGCAGTTC.

Details on this clone: Each gene name is a mouse one. The missing CDR3 end, 1 residue past where the read stops, is filled in from the germline J gene. This chain connects TRBV5 to TRBJ1-3, with D unresolved. The germline V and J ends were trimmed by 0 bases and 0 bases, with 9 bases remaining between them. Germline assignment: CDR1 LGHNA and CDR2 YNLKQL (reference sequence). CDR3 length: 16 amino acids. Here the CDR3 reads CASSQDHTNSGNTLYF. The part of the CDR3 DNA that was read is TGTGCCAGCAGCCAAGATCACACAAATTCTGGAAATACGCTCTAT.

A note on this clone: Mouse names are used for the genes. The CDR3 end is not reached by the read, which stops 1 residue before it; the germline J gene fills it in. This sequence joins TRBV31 and TRBJ2-2; D gene ambiguous. Trimming took 0 bases from V and 5 from J, leaving 4 bases between them. Germline assignment: CDR1 GKSSPN and CDR2 SITVG. This CDR3 has 12 amino acids. Partial CDR3 DNA: TGTGCCTGGAGTCTAGATACCGGGCAGCTCTAC. It translates to CAWSLDTGQLY. The complete CDR3 reads CAWSLDTGQLYF.

Concerning this clone itself: The gene names here belong to mouse. The missing CDR3 end, 1 residue past where the read stops, is filled in from the germline J gene. This rearrangement joins TRBV2 to TRBJ1-3; tentative D call: TRBD1 (6 bases). CDR1 and CDR2 (germline): LGHNA, YSYQKL. This CDR3 contains 17 residues. The V gene lost 2 bases and the J gene lost 0 bases, with 14 bases spanning the gap. The CDR3 spells CASSQNGQPFSGNTLYF. The covered CDR3 bases are TGTGCCAGCAGCCAAAACGGACAGCCATTTTCTGGAAATACGCTCTAT.

Comment on this clone: Genes and germline come from the mouse. The sequenced fragment ends 1 residue before the CDR3 boundary, so the rest is inferred from the germline J gene. The chain couples TRBV19 to TRBJ2-2; 12 nucleotides agree with TRBD1. The CDR3 has 15 residues. The junction had 3 bases not matched to a gene; V was cut back by 5 bases and J by 4 bases. Germline CDR1 FNHDT, CDR2 SITEND (reference sequence). The CDR3 here is CASSRDRGPTGQLYF. The CDR3 bases that were read are TGTGCCAGCAGCAGGGACAGGGGGCCCACCGGGCAGCTCTAC.

As to this clone: Gene names refer to mouse genes. The read comes to an end 1 residue before the CDR3 does, leaving the germline J gene to fill in the end. This chain links TRBV3 with TRBJ2-1, with unresolved D. V was cut by 1 base and J by 1 base, with 2 bases left in between. The CDR3 has 13 amino acids. CDR1 and CDR2 (germline): SNHLY, FYNGKV (reference sequence). CDR3 region: CASSLGNYAEQFF. The CDR3 DNA, read in part, is TGTGCCAGCAGCTTAGGGAACTATGCTGAGCAGTTC. Combining the CDR3 with reference TRBV3 and TRBJ2-1 gives the whole variable domain GPKVLQIPSHQIIDMGQMVTLNCDPVSNHLYFYWYKQILGQQMEFLVNFYNGKVMEKSKLFKDQFSVERPDGSYFTLKIQPTALEDSAVYFCASSLGNYAEQFFGPGTRLTVL.

This clone turned up a few times. The germline and genes are mouse ones. The DNA ends 1 residue before the CDR3 does, and the rest of the CDR3 is filled in from the germline J gene. The V call is TRBV3, the J call TRBJ2-3; no firm D call. Deletions cut 5 bases from V and 0 bases from J, with 6 bases between. CDR3 length: 13 residues. Germline lookup yields CDR1 SNHLY and CDR2 FYNGKV (reference sequence). The DNA read from the CDR3 is TGTGCCAGCAGCCCAACTAGTGCAGAAACGCTGTAT. It is translated as CASSPTSAETLY. The full CDR3 reads CASSPTSAETLYF.

This clone showed up just a few times. Genes here carry mouse names. The read terminates 1 residue before the CDR3 end, so the remaining end is supplied by the germline J gene. The chain links TRBV5 to TRBJ2-1; 10 positions match TRBD2. In germline, CDR1 is LGHNA, CDR2 YNLKQL (reference sequence). V shed 4 bases and J 7 bases; nucleotides not matched to a gene: 4. This CDR3 contains 14 residues. CDR3 DNA (partial): TGTGCCAGCAGCCCGGACTGGGGGAGAGCTGAGCAGTTC. Encoded protein: CASSPDWGRAEQF. The full CDR3 protein reads CASSPDWGRAEQFF.